The rows below give T cell receptor beta chains drawn from one sample of a study of blood T cell repertoires in COVID-19. The data were produced by immunoSEQ multiplex PCR, yet TCRdb's version contains in-frame clones alone and is incomplete. The table includes 500,000 or so clones, around 90% detected once. Sequenced sample: PBMCs or T cells enriched from blood (not recorded which). The origin of the receptors is a woman younger than 35 who had recovered from COVID-19. CDR3s include the opening cysteine and the closing phenylalanine or tryptophan. The order of the fields is D gene, J gene, V gene, clone size, CDR3 protein, CDR3 DNA. The D gene is left open where the match is weak. A clone size is listed for some rows: how often the clone was seen (once, few, many), or a class if it is expanded.

d_call: -
j_call: TRBJ2-3
v_call: TRBV7-9
clone_size: -
cdr3_aa: CASSFGVGDTQYF
cdr3_nt: TGTGCCAGCAGCTTCGGGGTAGGAGATACGCAGTATTTT

d_call: -
j_call: TRBJ1-1
v_call: TRBV5-6
clone_size: -
cdr3_aa: CASSLVQMNTEAFF
cdr3_nt: TGTGCCAGCAGCTTGGTCCAGATGAACACTGAAGCTTTCTTT

d_call: TRBD2
j_call: TRBJ2-1
v_call: TRBV5-1
clone_size: -
cdr3_aa: CASSLYPPWSGVGDEQFF
cdr3_nt: TGCGCCAGCAGCTTGTACCCCCCTTGGAGCGGGGTAGGGGATGAGCAGTTCTTC

d_call: -
j_call: TRBJ2-1
v_call: TRBV27
clone_size: -
cdr3_aa: CASSLGLGGYNEQFF
cdr3_nt: TGTGCCAGCAGTTTAGGGCTAGGGGGTTACAATGAGCAGTTCTTC

d_call: -
j_call: TRBJ2-7
v_call: TRBV15
clone_size: -
cdr3_aa: CATSRGRTGEDEQYF
cdr3_nt: TGTGCCACCAGCAGAGGAAGAACAGGGGAGGACGAGCAGTACTTC

d_call: -
j_call: TRBJ1-5
v_call: TRBV28
clone_size: -
cdr3_aa: CASRTGNSNQPQHF
cdr3_nt: TGTGCCAGCAGAACAGGGAATAGCAATCAGCCCCAGCATTTT

d_call: TRBD2
j_call: TRBJ2-1
v_call: TRBV6-4
clone_size: -
cdr3_aa: CASRPSGGYNEQFF
cdr3_nt: TGTGCCAGCAGACCTAGCGGGGGATACAATGAGCAGTTCTTC

d_call: TRBD2
j_call: TRBJ2-7
v_call: TRBV9
clone_size: once
cdr3_aa: CASSTLAGALPGEQYF
cdr3_nt: TGTGCCAGCAGCACCCTAGCGGGGGCCCTACCGGGGGAGCAGTACTTC

d_call: TRBD2
j_call: TRBJ2-5
v_call: TRBV29-1
clone_size: -
cdr3_aa: CSVVGGGPRETQYF
cdr3_nt: TGCAGCGTTGTCGGGGGGGGCCCAAGGGAGACCCAGTACTTC

d_call: -
j_call: TRBJ2-7
v_call: TRBV19
clone_size: few
cdr3_aa: CASAGRGQGVEQYF
cdr3_nt: TGTGCCAGCGCAGGCCGGGGGCAGGGGGTCGAGCAGTACTTC

d_call: -
j_call: TRBJ1-1
v_call: TRBV20-1
clone_size: -
cdr3_aa: CSAIDPLADNTEAFF
cdr3_nt: TGCAGTGCTATTGACCCTTTGGCTGATAACACTGAAGCTTTCTTT

d_call: -
j_call: TRBJ2-2
v_call: TRBV6-1
clone_size: -
cdr3_aa: CASSEGQAYTGELFF
cdr3_nt: TGTGCCAGCAGTGAGGGTCAGGCCTACACCGGGGAGCTGTTTTTT

d_call: TRBD1
j_call: TRBJ2-2
v_call: TRBV5-1
clone_size: -
cdr3_aa: CASSLDGQGAGELFF
cdr3_nt: TGCGCCAGCAGCTTGGATGGACAGGGGGCCGGGGAGCTGTTTTTT

d_call: -
j_call: TRBJ1-1
v_call: TRBV28
clone_size: -
cdr3_aa: CASSPARGTEAFF
cdr3_nt: TGTGCCAGCAGTCCCGCCCGAGGGACTGAAGCTTTCTTT

d_call: TRBD1
j_call: TRBJ1-1
v_call: TRBV2
clone_size: -
cdr3_aa: CASTYRGDTEAFF
cdr3_nt: TGTGCCAGCACGTACAGGGGGGATACTGAAGCTTTCTTT

d_call: -
j_call: TRBJ1-4
v_call: TRBV3-1/TRBV3-2
clone_size: -
cdr3_aa: CASSPRGEKLFF
cdr3_nt: TGTGCCAGCAGCCCCAGAGGTGAAAAACTGTTTTTT

d_call: TRBD2
j_call: TRBJ2-5
v_call: TRBV4-1
clone_size: once
cdr3_aa: CASSQVPPGGFQETQYF
cdr3_nt: TGCGCCAGCAGCCAAGTACCCCCGGGGGGGTTCCAAGAGACCCAGTACTTC

d_call: TRBD1
j_call: TRBJ2-2
v_call: TRBV28
clone_size: -
cdr3_aa: CASSFPRQGSHGELFF
cdr3_nt: TGTGCCAGCAGTTTCCCACGACAGGGGAGTCACGGGGAGCTGTTTTTT

d_call: -
j_call: TRBJ2-1
v_call: TRBV4-1
clone_size: -
cdr3_aa: CASSQVKRVEQFF
cdr3_nt: TGCGCCAGCAGCCAAGTGAAGAGGGTTGAGCAGTTCTTC

d_call: -
j_call: TRBJ1-6
v_call: TRBV2
clone_size: -
cdr3_aa: CASSLQGIRNSPLHF
cdr3_nt: TGTGCCAGCAGTCTCCAGGGGATTCGGAATTCACCCCTCCACTTT

d_call: -
j_call: TRBJ2-7
v_call: TRBV30
clone_size: -
cdr3_aa: CAWSVLGEQYF
cdr3_nt: TGTGCCTGGAGTGTACTCGGGGAGCAGTACTTC

d_call: -
j_call: TRBJ1-1
v_call: TRBV27
clone_size: -
cdr3_aa: CASSPRVVSNTEAFF
cdr3_nt: TGTGCCAGCAGTCCCCGGGTAGTTTCGAACACTGAAGCTTTCTTT